The 25 T cell receptor beta chains below were found in one sample sequenced in a study of blood T cell repertoires in COVID-19. Measured with immunoSEQ multiplex PCR; TCRdb has only the in-frame clones, and not every one. The table records 360,000 or so clones, around 90% of them present only once. Sequences were obtained from peripheral blood. Every receptor here comes from a man aged 18 to 35 with active or convalescent COVID-19.

V usage is TRBV27 and J usage is TRBJ2-2, with D unclear. The CDR3 spans 13 residues. In germline, CDR1 is MNHEY, CDR2 SMNVEV (reference sequence). V dropped 7 bases and J dropped 4 bases, with 10 bases sitting between them. CDR3 DNA: TGTGCCAGCACAAGCCGCGGCACCGGGGAGCTGTTTTTT. This translates into CASTSRGTGELFF.

This sequence joins TRBV2 and TRBJ2-1; D is ambiguous. Germline CDR1 SNHLY, CDR2 FYNNEI. V lost 6 bases to trimming and J lost 2 bases, with 8 bases between them. This CDR3 is 13 amino acids long. CDR3 protein: CASRPPAYNEQFF. The CDR3 nucleotides read TGTGCCAGCAGACCTCCGGCCTACAATGAGCAGTTCTTC.

The rearrangement links TRBV5-5 to TRBJ1-3; D is uncertain. CDR1 and CDR2 from the germline V gene are SGHKS and YYEKEE (reference sequence). The V end lost 6 bases, the J end lost 0 bases, and 10 bases lay between the germline ends. The CDR3 sequence is 14 residues long. CDR3 coding DNA: TGTGCCAGCACCTTCGAGAACTCTGGAAACACCATATATTTT. Protein sequence: CASTFENSGNTIYF.

The J gene is TRBJ1-1, the V gene TRBV6-5, with no clear D. The CDR3 spans 15 residues. With 2 bases removed from V and 0 bases from J, the gap between germline ends came to 10 bases. Germline V lookup: CDR1 MNHEY, CDR2 SVGAGI. CDR3 residues: CASSYDSRMNTEAFF. The CDR3 DNA follows: TGTGCCAGCAGTTACGACTCAAGAATGAACACTGAAGCTTTCTTT.

This sequence joins TRBV7-3 and TRBJ2-3, with 9 bases identical to TRBD2. Germline-derived CDR1 and CDR2 are SGHTA and FQGTGA. Unmatched junction bases numbered 9, after V lost 5 bases and J lost 3 bases. The CDR3 is 16 residues long. The CDR3 nucleotides read TGTGCCAGCAGCCTACAACCGGGACTAGCAACAGATACGCAGTATTTT. Amino acids: CASSLQPGLATDTQYF.

The rearrangement links TRBV6-2 or TRBV6-3 to TRBJ2-7, with TRBD1 matching 8 bases. This CDR3 is built from 18 residues. V gave up 5 bases and J gave up 7 bases; unmatched junction bases: 22. Germline CDR1 and CDR2: MNHEY and SVGEGT. The CDR3 sequence: CASSPLKRTAGGLGEQYF. Here the CDR3 DNA reads TGTGCCAGCAGTCCACTAAAGCGGACGGCAGGGGGCTTGGGGGAGCAGTACTTC.

The CDR3: CASSSMTGSRTEAFF. CDR3 DNA: TGTGCCAGCAGCTCGATGACAGGGTCAAGAACTGAAGCTTTCTTT. J is TRBJ1-1 and V is TRBV7-3; 7 positions agree with TRBD1. The germline CDR1 and CDR2 sequences are SGHTA and FQGTGA. This CDR3 is built from 15 residues. Unmatched junction bases numbered 10, after V lost 4 bases and J lost 5 bases.

This clone came up a few times. This chain joins TRBV11-3 and TRBJ2-1; 7 bases map to TRBD2. Trimming removed 4 bases from V and 8 bases from J; junction bases left unmatched: 8. The CDR3 length is 14 residues. Germline CDR1 reads SGHNT; CDR2 reads YENEEA. In DNA form, the CDR3 reads TGTGCCAGCAGCTCCATGGGGGGGAGCGATGAGCAGTTCTTC. Protein: CASSSMGGSDEQFF.

This clone has only a few counts. This chain connects TRBV2 to TRBJ2-3, with TRBD2 matching 7 bases. Germline trimming cut 6 bases from V and 1 base from J; bases unmatched to any gene: 4. Germline lookup yields CDR1 SNHLY and CDR2 FYNNEI. The CDR3 length is 14 residues. CDR3 in amino acids: CASREAGGTDTQYF. The CDR3 bases are TGTGCCAGCAGAGAGGCGGGGGGCACAGATACGCAGTATTTT.

The V call is TRBV28, the J call TRBJ1-4, with D possibly matching TRBD1 (6 bases). V dropped 3 bases and J dropped 11 bases, with 22 bases sitting between them. This CDR3 has 16 amino acids. Per germline, CDR1 MDHEN and CDR2 SYDVKM. Here the CDR3 reads CASSFPEIGGRGKLFF. CDR3 bases: TGTGCCAGCAGTTTCCCCGAAATCGGGGGGCGAGGGAAACTGTTTTTT.

This clone was seen only once. CDR3 loop: CASSLSAGVNYNEQFF. CDR3 DNA: TGTGCCAGCAGCTTATCAGCGGGAGTCAACTACAATGAGCAGTTCTTC. The chain is built from TRBV7-2 and TRBJ2-1; 8 bases match TRBD2. The germline CDR1 and CDR2 sequences are SGHTA and FQGNSA. V gave up 2 bases and J gave up 3 bases; unmatched junction bases: 6. The CDR3 covers 16 residues.

The chain combines TRBV7-9 with TRBJ2-7, with D perhaps TRBD1 (6 bases). The CDR3 sequence is 19 residues long. Germline V gene lookup returns CDR1 SEHNR and CDR2 FQNEAQ (reference sequence). Trimming took off 2 bases at V and 0 bases at J, with 23 bases between the two ends. The DNA of the CDR3 is TGTGCCAGCAGCTTAAAGTTCGGGACACAAAATCCTAGCTCCTACGAGCAGTACTTC. Protein: CASSLKFGTQNPSSYEQYF.

The V gene is TRBV24-1, the J gene TRBJ2-5, with 8 bases matching TRBD1. V shed 7 bases and J 3 bases; nucleotides not matched to a gene: 6. CDR1 and CDR2 from the germline V gene are KGHDR and SFDVKD. The length of the CDR3 is 14 residues. The CDR3 DNA reads TGTGCCACCAGCGCCCCGGACAGGGAAGAGACCCAGTACTTC. Translated, it gives CATSAPDREETQYF.

This clone was detected only once. The gene calls are TRBV7-8 and TRBJ1-1, with a possible D match to TRBD1 (5 bases). V was trimmed by 8 bases and J by 3 bases, leaving 16 bases between them. The CDR3 covers 14 residues. Germline lookup yields CDR1 SGHVS and CDR2 FQNEAQ. CDR3 region: CASHLPGRDTEAFF. CDR3 bases: TGTGCCAGCCACCTCCCTGGCAGGGACACTGAAGCTTTCTTT.

The chain recombines TRBV5-1 with TRBJ1-6; tentative D call: TRBD1 (6 bases). V dropped 0 bases and J dropped 7 bases, with 8 bases sitting between them. Germline V gene sequence: CDR1 SGHRS, CDR2 YFSETQ. The CDR3 consists of 14 residues. CDR3 in DNA: TGCGCCAGCAGCTTGGACAGGGCGAATTCACCCCTCCACTTT. It specifies CASSLDRANSPLHF.

This chain connects TRBV2 to TRBJ2-3; no reliable D call. CDR1 SNHLY and CDR2 FYNNEI come from the germline V gene. The CDR3 spans 15 residues. V was cut by 7 bases and J by 0 bases, with 14 bases left in between. The CDR3 sequence is CASTFYSTSTDTQYF. CDR3 nucleotide sequence: TGTGCCAGCACTTTCTACTCCACTAGCACAGATACGCAGTATTTT.

The chain is built from TRBV9 and TRBJ2-1, with 11 nucleotides matching TRBD2. This CDR3 comprises 16 residues. J gave up 2 bases and V 3 bases, and 4 bases lay outside the gene matches. Germline V lookup: CDR1 SGDLS, CDR2 YYNGEE. The CDR3 coding sequence is TGTGCCAGCAGCGACAAGGGACTAGCGGCCTACAATGAGCAGTTCTTC. This sequence encodes CASSDKGLAAYNEQFF.

Remarks on this clone: Other DNA sequences in the sample encode the same CDR3. The gene calls are TRBV9 and TRBJ2-3, with TRBD2 matching 9 bases. Germline lookup yields CDR1 SGDLS and CDR2 YYNGEE. The CDR3 spans 16 residues. The J segment lost 3 bases and the V segment lost 1 base, leaving 6 bases of the junction unmatched. CDR3 sequence: CASSVRLAGSTDTQYF. The DNA for the CDR3 is TGTGCCAGCAGCGTAAGGCTAGCGGGAAGTACAGATACGCAGTATTTT.

The chain uses TRBV27 and TRBJ1-2; tentative D call: TRBD1 (6 bases). V lost 3 bases to trimming and J lost 3 bases, with 11 bases between them. Germline V gene lookup returns CDR1 MNHEY and CDR2 SMNVEV (reference sequence). The CDR3 has 14 residues. The CDR3 loop is CASSFSGVDYGYTF. CDR3 in DNA: TGTGCCAGCAGTTTTTCAGGGGTTGACTATGGCTACACCTTC.

This clone turned up a few times. The V gene is TRBV18, the J gene TRBJ2-2; a weak D match, TRBD1 (6 bases). There are 17 residues in the CDR3. Trimming pared 0 bases from V and 4 bases from J, leaving 15 bases between. Per germline, CDR1 KGHSH and CDR2 LQKENI. In DNA, the CDR3 is TGTGCCAGCTCACCACCCGGTCCCGGGACAATCACCGGGGAGCTGTTTTTT. This sequence encodes CASSPPGPGTITGELFF.

In its sample, this clone was seen many times. V usage is TRBV27 and J usage is TRBJ2-1; 7 bases are shared with TRBD1. Germline CDR1 is MNHEY and CDR2 is SMNVEV (reference sequence). The trim removed 3 bases at V and 3 bases at J, leaving 8 bases unmatched. The CDR3 runs 16 residues. CDR3 nucleotides: TGTGCCAGCAGTTTGTGGGACAGAGCCCACTACAATGAGCAGTTCTTC. Its translation: CASSLWDRAHYNEQFF.

V is TRBV5-1 and J is TRBJ1-1; 8 bases align to TRBD1. Germline V lookup: CDR1 SGHRS, CDR2 YFSETQ. CDR3 length: 14 amino acids. The V and J ends lost 5 bases and 4 bases, in that order; junction bases with no gene match: 7. The CDR3 is CASRNTGGFTEAFF. As DNA, the CDR3 is TGCGCCAGCAGAAATACAGGGGGTTTCACTGAAGCTTTCTTT.

V gene TRBV15 combines with J gene TRBJ1-1, with D unresolved. The germline V gene has CDR1 LNHNV and CDR2 YYDKDF (reference sequence). CDR3 size: 15 residues. V lost 0 bases, J lost 4 bases, and 12 bases lay in between. The CDR3 region has the DNA TGTGCCACCAGCAGAGATTCATCCGCGAGCACTGAAGCTTTCTTT. It translates to CATSRDSSASTEAFF.

The chain is built from TRBV24-1 and TRBJ2-5; 9 positions match TRBD2. The V gene end was trimmed by 8 bases and the J gene end by 2 bases; junction bases not matched to a gene: 5. This CDR3 has 14 amino acids. CDR1 is KGHDR, CDR2 SFDVKD, per germline. The CDR3: CATKAGGPQETQYF. The DNA of the CDR3 is TGTGCCACCAAAGCGGGGGGCCCTCAAGAGACCCAGTACTTC.

The V call is TRBV5-6, the J call TRBJ1-6; 12 bases agree with TRBD1. The CDR3 extends over 15 amino acids. V gave up 3 bases and J gave up 9 bases; unmatched junction bases: 4. CDR1 and CDR2 (germline): SGHDT, YYEEEE. The DNA for the CDR3 is TGTGCCAGCAGCTGGGACAGGGGGCTAGGTTCACCCCTCCACTTT. Protein: CASSWDRGLGSPLHF.